This is a list of T cell receptor beta chains from one sample in a study of blood T cell repertoires in COVID-19. Some clones are missing from TCRdb's copy, which holds only in-frame ones; the method was immunoSEQ multiplex PCR. The data hold some 270,000 clones, with more than 75% observed a single time. The sequenced material came from peripheral blood. The receptors originated from a woman aged 55-69 years who had recovered from COVID-19. The CDR3 runs from the conserved cysteine through the conserved F or W. Fields, in order: clone size, D gene, V gene, J gene, CDR3 protein, CDR3 DNA. A D gene is named only where the DNA matches it firmly. Clone size, where shown, is once, few, many, or a class for clones that have expanded.

abundance: NA; d_gene: TRBD1; v_gene: TRBV6-5; j_gene: TRBJ1-2; CDR3aa: CAASPLGQIYGYTF; CDR3nt: TGTGCCGCTTCCCCTCTGGGACAGATCTATGGCTACACCTTC
abundance: NA; d_gene: NA; v_gene: TRBV7-9; j_gene: TRBJ2-3; CDR3aa: CASSLSRGIADTQYF; CDR3nt: TGTGCCAGCAGCTTATCCCGGGGGATTGCAGATACGCAGTATTTT
abundance: NA; d_gene: TRBD2; v_gene: TRBV7-8; j_gene: TRBJ2-1; CDR3aa: CASSSSGGDGEQFF; CDR3nt: TGTGCCAGCAGCTCTAGCGGGGGAGACGGTGAGCAGTTCTTC
abundance: NA; d_gene: NA; v_gene: TRBV7-2; j_gene: TRBJ2-1; CDR3aa: CASSSRTSPEQFF; CDR3nt: TGTGCCAGCAGCTCCAGAACTAGCCCCGAGCAGTTCTTC
abundance: NA; d_gene: TRBD2; v_gene: TRBV11-1; j_gene: TRBJ2-1; CDR3aa: CASSSPGTSGYNEQFF; CDR3nt: TGTGCCAGCAGCTCCCCCGGGACTAGCGGGTACAATGAGCAGTTCTTC
abundance: NA; d_gene: NA; v_gene: TRBV19; j_gene: TRBJ2-1; CDR3aa: CASRSTDNEQFF; CDR3nt: TGTGCCAGTAGGTCGACAGACAATGAGCAGTTCTTC
abundance: NA; d_gene: NA; v_gene: TRBV10-3; j_gene: TRBJ2-3; CDR3aa: CAIRAPTDTQYF; CDR3nt: TGTGCCATCAGGGCCCCCACAGATACGCAGTATTTT
abundance: NA; d_gene: NA; v_gene: TRBV7-2; j_gene: TRBJ1-1; CDR3aa: CASSLQGGYTEAFF; CDR3nt: TGTGCCAGCAGCCTACAGGGTGGGTACACTGAAGCTTTCTTT
abundance: NA; d_gene: TRBD2; v_gene: TRBV5-1; j_gene: TRBJ2-3; CDR3aa: CASSLESSGGAVDTQYF; CDR3nt: TGCGCCAGCAGCTTGGAATCTAGCGGGGGGGCCGTGGATACGCAGTATTTT
abundance: NA; d_gene: TRBD2; v_gene: TRBV7-2; j_gene: TRBJ2-1; CDR3aa: CASSLRGGTSIVSYNEQFF; CDR3nt: TGTGCCAGCAGCTTACGGGGCGGGACTAGCATAGTCTCCTACAATGAGCAGTTCTTC
abundance: NA; d_gene: NA; v_gene: TRBV28; j_gene: TRBJ2-7; CDR3aa: CASSFGGWEQYF; CDR3nt: TGTGCCAGCAGTTTCGGGGGATGGGAGCAGTACTTC
abundance: NA; d_gene: NA; v_gene: TRBV2; j_gene: TRBJ2-5; CDR3aa: CASSEAVGIGKTQYF; CDR3nt: TGTGCCAGCAGTGAAGCCGTCGGGATCGGGAAGACCCAGTACTTC
abundance: once; d_gene: NA; v_gene: TRBV7-3; j_gene: TRBJ2-6; CDR3aa: CASSSATGSPAPSGANVLTF; CDR3nt: TGTGCCAGCAGCTCCGCAACCGGGAGCCCAGCACCTTCTGGGGCCAACGTCCTGACTTTC
abundance: NA; d_gene: NA; v_gene: TRBV11-3; j_gene: TRBJ1-1; CDR3aa: CASSLGRATEAFF; CDR3nt: TGTGCCAGCAGCTTAGGCAGGGCCACTGAAGCTTTCTTT
abundance: NA; d_gene: NA; v_gene: TRBV11-3; j_gene: TRBJ1-1; CDR3aa: CASSEQGNTEAFF; CDR3nt: TGTGCCAGCAGCGAACAGGGGAACACTGAAGCTTTCTTT
abundance: once; d_gene: TRBD1; v_gene: TRBV5-1; j_gene: TRBJ1-5; CDR3aa: CASSLGTGWDQPQHF; CDR3nt: TGCGCCAGCAGCTTGGGGACAGGTTGGGATCAGCCCCAGCATTTT
abundance: NA; d_gene: NA; v_gene: TRBV4-2; j_gene: TRBJ1-1; CDR3aa: CASSQEGATEAFF; CDR3nt: TGTGCCAGCAGCCAAGAAGGAGCCACTGAAGCTTTCTTT
abundance: NA; d_gene: TRBD2; v_gene: TRBV3-1/TRBV3-2; j_gene: TRBJ2-5; CDR3aa: CASRSSGGQETQYF; CDR3nt: TGTGCCAGCAGATCCAGCGGGGGGCAAGAGACCCAGTACTTC
abundance: NA; d_gene: NA; v_gene: TRBV29-1; j_gene: TRBJ2-6; CDR3aa: CSVSGVLAGANVLTF; CDR3nt: TGCAGCGTTTCGGGGGTCCTGGCTGGGGCCAACGTCCTGACTTTC
abundance: NA; d_gene: NA; v_gene: TRBV25-1; j_gene: TRBJ2-7; CDR3aa: CASSPGGYEQYF; CDR3nt: TGTGCCAGCAGCCCAGGGGGGTACGAGCAGTACTTC
abundance: NA; d_gene: TRBD1; v_gene: TRBV5-1; j_gene: TRBJ2-7; CDR3aa: CASSNGQGNFEQYF; CDR3nt: TGCGCCAGCAGCAACGGACAGGGGAACTTCGAGCAGTACTTC
abundance: NA; d_gene: NA; v_gene: TRBV4-1; j_gene: TRBJ1-2; CDR3aa: CASSQDRLSYGYTF; CDR3nt: TGCGCCAGCAGCCAAGACAGACTCTCATATGGCTACACCTTC
abundance: NA; d_gene: NA; v_gene: TRBV5-1; j_gene: TRBJ1-6; CDR3aa: CASSQGTHNSPLHF; CDR3nt: TGCGCCAGCTCACAGGGAACCCATAATTCACCCCTCCACTTT
abundance: NA; d_gene: NA; v_gene: TRBV4-2; j_gene: TRBJ1-2; CDR3aa: CASSQVGAGGGLNGYTF; CDR3nt: TGTGCCAGCAGCCAAGTAGGGGCGGGCGGTGGACTAAATGGCTACACCTTC
abundance: NA; d_gene: TRBD1; v_gene: TRBV11-1; j_gene: TRBJ2-7; CDR3aa: CASSLAGQAPYEQYF; CDR3nt: TGTGCCAGCAGCTTAGCCGGACAGGCCCCGTACGAGCAGTACTTC
abundance: few; d_gene: TRBD1; v_gene: TRBV4-2; j_gene: TRBJ1-6; CDR3aa: CASSQDLPGTEINSPLHF; CDR3nt: TGTGCCAGCAGCCAAGATCTCCCCGGGACAGAAATCAATTCACCCCTCCACTTT
abundance: once; d_gene: NA; v_gene: TRBV7-9; j_gene: TRBJ1-6; CDR3aa: CASSSHSPLHF; CDR3nt: TGTGCCAGCAGCTCTCATTCACCCCTCCACTTT
abundance: NA; d_gene: TRBD1; v_gene: TRBV7-2; j_gene: TRBJ2-5; CDR3aa: CASSLLRDRVSRETQYF; CDR3nt: TGTGCCAGCAGCTTACTCCGGGACAGGGTATCAAGGGAGACCCAGTACTTC
abundance: NA; d_gene: TRBD1; v_gene: TRBV4-2; j_gene: TRBJ2-3; CDR3aa: CASSPSGGTENTQYF; CDR3nt: TGTGCCAGCAGCCCTTCAGGGGGAACAGAAAATACGCAGTATTTT
abundance: NA; d_gene: TRBD2; v_gene: TRBV27; j_gene: TRBJ2-3; CDR3aa: CASTPGGITDTQYF; CDR3nt: TGTGCCAGTACACCGGGGGGTATCACAGATACGCAGTATTTT
abundance: NA; d_gene: NA; v_gene: TRBV5-6; j_gene: TRBJ2-5; CDR3aa: CASTTDYQETQYF; CDR3nt: TGTGCCAGCACCACGGACTATCAAGAGACCCAGTACTTC
abundance: NA; d_gene: TRBD2; v_gene: TRBV19; j_gene: TRBJ2-2; CDR3aa: CAATLAGGHTGELFF; CDR3nt: TGTGCCGCCACCCTAGCGGGGGGACACACCGGGGAGCTGTTTTTT